Listed here are 15 T cell receptor beta chains from one sample, sequenced in a study of blood T cells in healthy people across ages. Primers used in a second PCR of roughly 6 to 11 cycles were a sample-barcoded 5' primer and a J-beta primer mix. Each CDR3 protein gets one entry after TCRdb re-called the 5' RACE reads with MiXCR. In the table there are around 990,000 distinct CDR3 sequences, around 25% of which are singletons. This sample also appeared in a second study, on T cells of mothers and their children.

The source material was blood. All receptors derive from a girl aged 2-9 years in good health.

The J gene is TRBJ2-1, the V gene TRBV29-1, with TRBD1 identical over 8 bases. The J call may be wrong; the DNA end is better matched by TRBJ2-7. This CDR3 is 15 amino acids long. The germline V gene encodes CDR1 SQVTM and CDR2 ANQGSEA. The CDR3 DNA follows: TGCAGCGTTGAAGAGCCACAGGGGGAAGGGCACGAGCAGTACTTC. This encodes CSVEEPQGEGHEQYF.

This clonotype appeared a few times. The V call is TRBV20-1, the J call TRBJ1-1, with 9 bases fitting TRBD1. The ends lost 0 bases at V and 5 bases at J; junction bases unmatched: 13. Germline V gives CDR1 DFQATT, CDR2 SNEGSKA (reference sequence). This CDR3 is built from 17 residues. Written as DNA, the CDR3 is TGCAGTGCTAGAGATTTGTCTTCCGGGACAGGGTCGACTGAAGCTTTCTTT. This encodes CSARDLSSGTGSTEAFF.

V is TRBV29-1 and J is TRBJ2-5; tentatively, D is TRBD2 (7 bases). Germline CDR1 reads SQVTM; CDR2 reads ANQGSEA. This CDR3 is built from 11 residues. V was cut by 5 bases and J by 9 bases, with 13 bases left in between. The CDR3 nucleotides read TGCAGCGTTCCTGGAGGGGGGGCCCAGTACTTC. This encodes CSVPGGGAQYF.

The chain carries TRBV27 and TRBJ2-4, with no clear D. CDR1 and CDR2 from the germline V gene are MNHEY and SMNVEV (reference sequence). This CDR3 has 11 amino acids. CDR3 sequence (DNA): TGTGCGACGGGCAGAGGAAACATTCAGTACTTC. This gives the protein CATGRGNIQYF.

This clonotype was counted between two and nine times. The V call is TRBV20-1, the J call TRBJ2-7; the D gene could be TRBD1 or TRBD2 (5 bases each). Trimming took off 5 bases at V and 3 bases at J, with 14 bases between the two ends. Germline V gene sequence: CDR1 DFQATT, CDR2 SNEGSKA (reference sequence). This CDR3 is 13 amino acids long. CDR3: CSAEGDSYYEQYF. CDR3 sequence (DNA): TGCAGTGCTGAGGGAGACAGTTACTACGAGCAGTACTTC.

The chain carries TRBV27 and TRBJ2-1; 7 bases align to TRBD1. The CDR3 contains 13 residues. Unmatched junction bases numbered 5, after V lost 6 bases and J lost 6 bases. Germline V CDR1 and CDR2: MNHEY, SMNVEV (reference sequence). The CDR3 reads CASSLQGINEQFF. The CDR3 DNA follows: TGTGCCAGCAGCCTACAGGGGATCAATGAGCAGTTCTTC.

This clonotype was found a few times. The chain carries TRBV2 and TRBJ2-5; D not resolved. This CDR3 is 14 amino acids long. Trimming removed 4 bases at V and 2 bases at J, with 11 bases between. From germline, CDR1 is SNHLY and CDR2 FYNNEI. In nucleotides, the CDR3 is TGTGCCAGCAGTGGTGTCGCGTTACAAGAGACCCAGTACTTC. Translated: CASSGVALQETQYF.

V is TRBV7-9 and J is TRBJ1-6; no reliable D call. Germline V gene data show CDR1 as SEHNR and CDR2 as FQNEAQ (reference sequence). V was clipped by 0 bases and J by 9 bases, with 12 bases between them. The CDR3 is 15 amino acids. The CDR3 protein is CASSLAALGSSPLHF. DNA for the CDR3: TGTGCCAGCAGCTTAGCGGCCCTGGGGAGTTCACCCCTCCACTTT.

The rearrangement links TRBV6-5 to TRBJ1-5; the D gene is possibly TRBD1 (5 bases). Per the germline V gene, CDR1 is MNHEY and CDR2 is SVGAGI. The V end was cut by 4 bases, the J end by 5 bases, with 21 bases between. This CDR3 spans 17 amino acids. CDR3 in amino acids: CASSFRGGNLADQPQHF. The CDR3 nucleotides read TGTGCCAGCAGTTTCCGTGGGGGGAACTTGGCGGATCAGCCCCAGCATTTT.

In its sample, this clonotype was seen a few times. The V and J genes are TRBV20-1 and TRBJ1-2; TRBD1 matches at 7 bases. V lost 6 bases and J lost 5; bases outside the gene matches: 6. The CDR3 is made up of 12 amino acids. Germline V gene data show CDR1 as DFQATT and CDR2 as SNEGSKA (reference sequence). The CDR3 region is CSATQGSYGYTF. CDR3 DNA: TGCAGTGCCACACAGGGGTCGTATGGCTACACCTTC.

This clonotype appeared a few times. J is TRBJ2-6 and V is TRBV18; no clear D. The CDR3 length is 16 residues. Germline V gene data show CDR1 as KGHSH and CDR2 as LQKENI. V shed 3 bases and J shed 0 bases, with 9 bases lying between them. The CDR3 here is CASSPLGDSGANVLTF. The CDR3 DNA reads TGTGCCAGCTCACCGCTCGGTGACTCTGGGGCCAACGTCCTGACTTTC.

This clonotype was observed a few times. The chain employs TRBV20-1 and TRBJ2-5; D possibly corresponds to TRBD2 (6 bases). The CDR3 length is 12 residues. Per the germline V gene, CDR1 is DFQATT and CDR2 is SNEGSKA (reference sequence). The V gene lost 6 bases and the J gene lost 6 bases, with 14 bases spanning the gap. CDR3 sequence reads: CSAPWEVKTQYF. The CDR3 DNA follows: TGCAGTGCCCCCTGGGAGGTGAAGACCCAGTACTTC.

This clonotype appeared a few times. The chain has TRBV27 and TRBJ1-5; TRBD1 agrees at 10 bases. Germline V gene sequence: CDR1 MNHEY, CDR2 SMNVEV (reference sequence). The CDR3 consists of 13 residues. Losses at the gene ends were 6 bases for V and 7 bases for J; bases not matched to a gene: 3. The CDR3 sequence: CASRRDRGQPQHF. The DNA of the CDR3 is TGTGCCAGCAGGAGGGACAGGGGCCAGCCCCAGCATTTT.

The CDR3 sequence is CSVEVDQNTGELFF. CDR3 nucleotides: TGCAGCGTTGAGGTTGATCAGAACACCGGGGAGCTGTTTTTT. The chain uses TRBV29-1 and TRBJ2-2; D remains unclear. This CDR3 spans 14 amino acids. Germline CDR1 and CDR2: SQVTM and ANQGSEA. V lost 3 bases and J lost 1, with 9 bases in between.

A few counts support this clonotype. The chain carries TRBV3-1 and TRBJ1-3; D is unresolved. Germline CDR1 LGHDT, CDR2 YNNKEL (reference sequence). V dropped 2 bases and J dropped 2 bases, with 10 bases sitting between them. The CDR3 contains 15 residues. The CDR3 protein is CASSQSPDPGNTIYF. The CDR3, as DNA: TGTGCCAGCAGCCAATCCCCCGATCCTGGAAACACCATATATTTT.